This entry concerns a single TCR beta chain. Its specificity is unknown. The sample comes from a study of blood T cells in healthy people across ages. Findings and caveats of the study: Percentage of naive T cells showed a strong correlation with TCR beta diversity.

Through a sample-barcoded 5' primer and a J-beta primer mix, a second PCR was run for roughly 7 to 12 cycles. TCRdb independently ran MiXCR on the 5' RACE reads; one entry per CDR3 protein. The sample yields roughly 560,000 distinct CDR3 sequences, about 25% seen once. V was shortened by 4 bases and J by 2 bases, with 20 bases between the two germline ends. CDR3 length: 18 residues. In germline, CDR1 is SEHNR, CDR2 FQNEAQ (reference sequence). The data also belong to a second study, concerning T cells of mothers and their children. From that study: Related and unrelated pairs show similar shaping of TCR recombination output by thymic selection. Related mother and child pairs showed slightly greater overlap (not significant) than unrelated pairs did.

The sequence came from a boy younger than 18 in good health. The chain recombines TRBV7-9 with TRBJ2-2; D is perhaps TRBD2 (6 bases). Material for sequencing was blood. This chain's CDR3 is CASSSTTRETVNTGELFF. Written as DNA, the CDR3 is TGTGCCAGCAGCTCGACCACCCGGGAGACTGTAAACACCGGGGAGCTGTTTTTT. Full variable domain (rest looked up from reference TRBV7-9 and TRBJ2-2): DTGVSQNPRHKITKRGQNVTFRCDPISEHNRLYWYRQTLGQGPEFLTYFQNEAQLEKSRLLSDRFSAERPKGSFSTLEIQRTEQGDSAMYLCASSSTTRETVNTGELFFGEGSRLTVL.